This T cell receptor (beta chain) came from a study of identical twins. TCRdb reprocessed the 5' RACE reads with MiXCR, giving one entry per CDR3 protein. The table shows 200,000 to 250,000 distinct CDR3 sequences, with about 13% occurring only once. These data also formed part of another study, on yellow fever vaccine responses in identical twins.

The sequenced material came from memory (CD45RO+) T cells sorted from blood. The sequence came from a woman aged 18 to 35 in good health.

In DNA, the CDR3 is TGTGCCAGCAGCTTATTAGACCACGAGCAGTACTTC. Translating it yields CASSLLDHEQYF. V is TRBV7-9 and J is TRBJ2-7; no reliable D call. V lost 2 bases, J lost 5 bases, and 7 bases lay in between. Germline CDR1 reads SEHNR; CDR2 reads FQNEAQ (reference sequence). The CDR3 consists of 12 residues.